This T cell receptor beta chain originates from a study of control samples from healthy donors and cancer patients. Per the germline V gene, CDR1 is SGHAT and CDR2 is FQNNGV. Trimming left V 3 bases short and J 7 bases short, with 11 bases between. The CDR3 extends over 13 amino acids. Here immunoSEQ multiplex PCR was the method, and the copy in TCRdb shows in-frame clones only, minus some. Among approximately 140,000 clones listed, roughly 89% were seen once. The sequenced sample consisted of blood. This receptor was taken from a man aged 25-45 years in good health. The chain combines TRBV11-2 with TRBJ2-3, with a possible D match to TRBD2 (5 bases). Here the CDR3 DNA reads TGTGCCAGCAGCTTTGCGAGGGATAATACGCAGTATTTT. Residues: CASSFARDNTQYF.